The source of this T cell receptor (beta chain) is a study of control samples from healthy donors and cancer patients. The table came from immunoSEQ multiplex PCR; TCRdb's copy has only in-frame clones and leaves some out. The table has around 20,000 clones, 88% seen once; the top ten hold about 9%. Concerning this clone itself: A junction boundary mismatches the germline segment, possibly from a read error.

Per germline, CDR1 MNHEY and CDR2 SVGAGI. CDR3 length: 13 residues. This clonotype was obtained from an older woman with head and neck cancer. V gene TRBV6-5 combines with J gene TRBJ1-6; TRBD1 agrees at 7 bases. Material: PBMCs. CDR3 sequence reads: CTSRVQGSSPLHF. The CDR3 DNA sequence: TGTACCAGCAGAGTACAGGGGTCTTCACCCCTCCACTTT.